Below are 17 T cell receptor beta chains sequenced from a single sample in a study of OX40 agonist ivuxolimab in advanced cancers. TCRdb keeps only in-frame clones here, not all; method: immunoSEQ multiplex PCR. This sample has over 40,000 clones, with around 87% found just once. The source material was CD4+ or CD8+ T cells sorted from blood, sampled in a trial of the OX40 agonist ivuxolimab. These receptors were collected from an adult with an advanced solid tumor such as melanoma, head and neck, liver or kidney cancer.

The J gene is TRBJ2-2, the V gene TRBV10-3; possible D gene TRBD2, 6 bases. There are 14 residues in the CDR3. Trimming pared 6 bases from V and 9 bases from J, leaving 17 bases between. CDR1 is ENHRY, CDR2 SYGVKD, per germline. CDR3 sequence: CAISRDLTFRELFF. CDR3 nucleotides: TGTGCCATCAGCCGGGACTTGACCTTCAGGGAGCTGTTTTTT.

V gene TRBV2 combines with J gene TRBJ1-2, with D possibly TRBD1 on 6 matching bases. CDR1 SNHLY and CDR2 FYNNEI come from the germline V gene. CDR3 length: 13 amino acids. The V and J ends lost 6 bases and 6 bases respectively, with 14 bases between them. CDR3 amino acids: CASSDTGNHGYTF. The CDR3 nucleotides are TGTGCCAGCAGCGACACAGGGAACCATGGCTACACCTTC.

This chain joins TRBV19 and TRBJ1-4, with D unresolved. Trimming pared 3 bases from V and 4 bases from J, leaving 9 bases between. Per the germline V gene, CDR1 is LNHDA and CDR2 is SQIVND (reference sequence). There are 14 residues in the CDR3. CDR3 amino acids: CASSILLNNEKLFF. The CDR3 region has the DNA TGTGCCAGTAGTATTTTACTGAATAATGAAAAACTGTTTTTT.

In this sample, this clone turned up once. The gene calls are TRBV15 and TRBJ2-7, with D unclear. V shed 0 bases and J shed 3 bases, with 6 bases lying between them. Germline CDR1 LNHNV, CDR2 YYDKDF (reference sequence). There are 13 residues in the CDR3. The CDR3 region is CATSRDRGYEQYF. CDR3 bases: TGTGCCACCAGCAGAGATCGAGGCTACGAGCAGTACTTC.

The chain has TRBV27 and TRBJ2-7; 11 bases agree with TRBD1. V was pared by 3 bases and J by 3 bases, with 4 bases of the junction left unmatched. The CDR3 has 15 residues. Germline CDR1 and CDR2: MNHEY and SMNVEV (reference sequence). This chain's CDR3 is CASSLLGTGGYEQYF. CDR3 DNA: TGTGCCAGCAGTTTGCTCGGGACAGGGGGCTACGAGCAGTACTTC.

CDR3 residues: CASSYGGGEADTQYF. Written as DNA, the CDR3 is TGTGCCAGCAGTTACGGAGGCGGGGAAGCAGATACGCAGTATTTT. The chain links TRBV6-5 to TRBJ2-3, with a possible D match to TRBD2 (6 bases). CDR1 is MNHEY and CDR2 is SVGAGI in the germline V gene. The CDR3 loop spans 15 amino acids. V was pared by 2 bases and J by 4 bases, with 13 bases between.

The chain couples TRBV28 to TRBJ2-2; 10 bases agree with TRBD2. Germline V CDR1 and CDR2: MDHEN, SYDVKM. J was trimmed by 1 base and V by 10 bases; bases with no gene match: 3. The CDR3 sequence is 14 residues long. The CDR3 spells CATLAGGNTGELFF. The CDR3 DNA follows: TGTGCCACCTTAGCGGGAGGGAACACCGGGGAGCTGTTTTTT.

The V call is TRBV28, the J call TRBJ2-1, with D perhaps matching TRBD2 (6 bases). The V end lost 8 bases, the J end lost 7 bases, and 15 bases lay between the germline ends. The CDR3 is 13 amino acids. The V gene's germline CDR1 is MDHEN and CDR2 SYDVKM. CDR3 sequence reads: CASWSEGGNEQFF. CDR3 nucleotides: TGTGCCAGCTGGTCAGAGGGAGGTAATGAGCAGTTCTTC. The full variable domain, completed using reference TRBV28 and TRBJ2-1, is DVKVTQSSRYLVKRTGEKVFLECVQDMDHENMFWYRQDPGLGLRLIYFSYDVKMKEKGDIPEGYSVSREKKERFSLILESASTNQTSMYLCASWSEGGNEQFFGPGTRLTVL.

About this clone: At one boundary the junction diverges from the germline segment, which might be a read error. In DNA, the CDR3 is TGTGCCCGGAGTACCATGACAGGAGTCGGACAGCCCCAGCACTTT. Its translation: CARSTMTGVGQPQHF. This chain links TRBV30 with TRBJ1-5; D may be TRBD1 (6 bases). This CDR3 is 15 amino acids long. Looked up from germline, CDR1 is GTSNPN and CDR2 is SVGIG (reference sequence).

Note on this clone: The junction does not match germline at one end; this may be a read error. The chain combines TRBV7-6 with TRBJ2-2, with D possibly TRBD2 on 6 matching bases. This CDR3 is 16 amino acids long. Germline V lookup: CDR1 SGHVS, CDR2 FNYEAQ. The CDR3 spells CASSLATYNLKGELFF. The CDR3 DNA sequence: TGTGCCAGCAGCCTAGCGACCTACAACTTGAAGGGGGAGCTGTTTTTT.

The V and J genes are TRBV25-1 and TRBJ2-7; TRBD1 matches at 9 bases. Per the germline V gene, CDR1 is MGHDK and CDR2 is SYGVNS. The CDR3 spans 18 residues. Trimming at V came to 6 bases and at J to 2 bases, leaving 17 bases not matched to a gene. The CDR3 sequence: CASRIIMDRGANPYEQYF. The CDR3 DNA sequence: TGTGCCAGCAGAATTATAATGGACAGGGGCGCTAACCCCTACGAGCAGTACTTC.

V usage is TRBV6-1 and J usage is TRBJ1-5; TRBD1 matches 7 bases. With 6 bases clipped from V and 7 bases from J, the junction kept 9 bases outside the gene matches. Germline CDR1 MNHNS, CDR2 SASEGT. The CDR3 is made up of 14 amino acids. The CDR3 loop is CASRKQGLGQPQHF. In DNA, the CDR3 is TGTGCCAGCAGAAAACAGGGGCTCGGCCAGCCCCAGCATTTT.

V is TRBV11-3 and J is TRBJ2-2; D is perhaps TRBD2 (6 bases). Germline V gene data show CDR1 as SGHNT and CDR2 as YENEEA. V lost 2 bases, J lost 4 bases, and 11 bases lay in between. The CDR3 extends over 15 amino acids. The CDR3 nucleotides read TGTGCCAGCAGCTTACACGGGGGTGGCACCGGGGAGCTGTTTTTT. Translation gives CASSLHGGGTGELFF.

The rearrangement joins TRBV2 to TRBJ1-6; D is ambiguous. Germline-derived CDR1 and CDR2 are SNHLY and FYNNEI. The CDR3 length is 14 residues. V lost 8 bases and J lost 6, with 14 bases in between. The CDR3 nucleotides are TGTGCCAGCGGATGGACTGAAGTTAATTCACCCCTCCACTTT. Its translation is CASGWTEVNSPLHF. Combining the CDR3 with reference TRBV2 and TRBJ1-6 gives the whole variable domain EPEVTQTPSHQVTQMGQEVILRCVPISNHLYFYWYRQILGQKVEFLVSFYNNEISEKSEIFDDQFSVERPDGSNFTLKIRSTKLEDSAMYFCASGWTEVNSPLHFGNGTRLTVT.

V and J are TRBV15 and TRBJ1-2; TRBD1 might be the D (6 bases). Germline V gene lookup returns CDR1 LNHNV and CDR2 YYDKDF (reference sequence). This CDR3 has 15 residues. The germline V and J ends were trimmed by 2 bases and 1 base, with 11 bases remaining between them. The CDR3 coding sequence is TGTGCCACCAGCAGACAAGGGGGATTTAACTATGGCTACACCTTC. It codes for CATSRQGGFNYGYTF.

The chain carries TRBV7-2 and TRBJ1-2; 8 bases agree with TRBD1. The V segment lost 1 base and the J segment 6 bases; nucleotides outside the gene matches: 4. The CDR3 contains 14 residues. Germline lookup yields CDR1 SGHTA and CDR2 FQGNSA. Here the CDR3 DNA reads TGTGCCAGCAGCTTAGTAGCAGGGGGCGATGGCTACACCTTC. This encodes CASSLVAGGDGYTF. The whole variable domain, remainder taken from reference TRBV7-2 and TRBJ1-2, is GAGVSQSPSNKVTEKGKDVELRCDPISGHTALYWYRQSLGQGLEFLIYFQGNSAPDKSGLPSDRFSAERTGGSVSTLTIQRTQQEDSAVYLCASSLVAGGDGYTFGSGTRLTVV.

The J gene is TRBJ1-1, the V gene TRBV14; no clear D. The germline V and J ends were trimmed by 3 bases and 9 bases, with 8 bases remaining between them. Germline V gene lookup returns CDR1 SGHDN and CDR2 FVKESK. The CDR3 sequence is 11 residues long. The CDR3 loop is CASSQGPQAFF. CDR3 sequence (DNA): TGTGCCAGCAGCCAGGGTCCTCAAGCTTTCTTT.